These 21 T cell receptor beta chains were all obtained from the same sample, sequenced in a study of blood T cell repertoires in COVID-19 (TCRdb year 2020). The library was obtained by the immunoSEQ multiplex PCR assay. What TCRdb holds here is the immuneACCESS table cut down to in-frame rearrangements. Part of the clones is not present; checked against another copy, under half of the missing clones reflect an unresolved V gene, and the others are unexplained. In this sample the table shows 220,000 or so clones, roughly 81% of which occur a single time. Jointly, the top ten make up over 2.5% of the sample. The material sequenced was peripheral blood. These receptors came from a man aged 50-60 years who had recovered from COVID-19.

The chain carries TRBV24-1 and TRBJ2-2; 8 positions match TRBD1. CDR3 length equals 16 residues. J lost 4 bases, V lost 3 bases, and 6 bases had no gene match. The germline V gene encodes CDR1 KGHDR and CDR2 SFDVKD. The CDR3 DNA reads TGTGCCACCAGTGATACGGACAGGGCGGTCACCGGGGAGCTGTTTTTT. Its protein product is CATSDTDRAVTGELFF.

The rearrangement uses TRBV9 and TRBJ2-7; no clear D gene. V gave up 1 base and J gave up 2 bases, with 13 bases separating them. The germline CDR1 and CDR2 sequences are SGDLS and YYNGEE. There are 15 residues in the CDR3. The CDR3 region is CASSVLPQSTYEQYF. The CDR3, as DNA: TGTGCCAGCAGCGTACTCCCACAGTCGACCTACGAGCAGTACTTC.

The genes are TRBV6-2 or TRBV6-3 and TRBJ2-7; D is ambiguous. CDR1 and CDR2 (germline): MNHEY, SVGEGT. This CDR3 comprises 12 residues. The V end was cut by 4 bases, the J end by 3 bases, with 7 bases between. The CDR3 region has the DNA TGTGCCAGCAGTTCGGGTTTCTACGAGCAGTACTTC. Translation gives CASSSGFYEQYF.

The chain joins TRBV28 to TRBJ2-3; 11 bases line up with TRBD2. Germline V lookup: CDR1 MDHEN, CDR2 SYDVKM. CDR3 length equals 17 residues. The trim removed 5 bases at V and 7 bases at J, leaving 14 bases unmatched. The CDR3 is CASSPVGLLAGGYTQYF. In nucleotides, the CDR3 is TGTGCCAGCAGTCCAGTGGGACTGCTAGCGGGAGGTTATACGCAGTATTTT.

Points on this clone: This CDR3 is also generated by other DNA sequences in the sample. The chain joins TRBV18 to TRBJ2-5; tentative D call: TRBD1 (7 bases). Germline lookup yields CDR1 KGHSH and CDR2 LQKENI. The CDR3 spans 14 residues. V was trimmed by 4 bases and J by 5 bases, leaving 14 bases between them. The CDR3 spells CASSQPTGRETQYF. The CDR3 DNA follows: TGTGCCAGCTCACAACCGACAGGGAGGGAGACCCAGTACTTC.

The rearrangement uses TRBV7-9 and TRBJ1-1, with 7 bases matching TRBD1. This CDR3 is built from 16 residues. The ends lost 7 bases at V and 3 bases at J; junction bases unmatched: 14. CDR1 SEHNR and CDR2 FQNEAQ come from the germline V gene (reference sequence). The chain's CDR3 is CASTPGPGGSDTEAFF. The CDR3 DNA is TGTGCCAGCACCCCAGGGCCAGGGGGGTCGGACACTGAAGCTTTCTTT. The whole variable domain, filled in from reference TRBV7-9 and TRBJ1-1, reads DTGVSQNPRHKITKRGQNVTFRCDPISEHNRLYWYRQTLGQGPEFLTYFQNEAQLEKSRLLSDRFSAERPKGSFSTLEIQRTEQGDSAMYLCASTPGPGGSDTEAFFGQGTRLTVV.

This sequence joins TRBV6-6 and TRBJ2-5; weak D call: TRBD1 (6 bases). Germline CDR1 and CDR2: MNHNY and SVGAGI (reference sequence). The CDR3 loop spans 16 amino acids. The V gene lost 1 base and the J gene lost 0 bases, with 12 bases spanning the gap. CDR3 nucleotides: TGTGCCAGCAGTTACTTTGGGACACCCTACCAAGAGACCCAGTACTTC. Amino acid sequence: CASSYFGTPYQETQYF.

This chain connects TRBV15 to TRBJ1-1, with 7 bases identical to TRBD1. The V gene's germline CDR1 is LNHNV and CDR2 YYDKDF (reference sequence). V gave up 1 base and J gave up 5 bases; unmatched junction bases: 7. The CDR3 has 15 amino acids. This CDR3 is CATSRGGGAGTEAFF. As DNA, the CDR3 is TGTGCCACCAGCAGAGGAGGGGGCGCGGGGACTGAAGCTTTCTTT.

CDR3 loop: CASSSRPAGVEDEQFF. The CDR3 DNA follows: TGTGCCAGCAGCTCCCGGCCGGCGGGAGTAGAGGATGAGCAGTTCTTC. The V and J genes are TRBV11-2 and TRBJ2-1; 7 nucleotides line up with TRBD2. CDR1 is SGHAT and CDR2 is FQNNGV in the germline V gene. V was pared by 4 bases and J by 8 bases, with 14 bases of the junction left unmatched. This CDR3 is built from 16 residues. Full variable domain (rest looked up from reference TRBV11-2 and TRBJ2-1): EAGVAQSPRYKIIEKRQSVAFWCNPISGHATLYWYQQILGQGPKLLIQFQNNGVVDDSQLPKDRFSAERLKGVDSTLKIQPAKLEDSAVYLCASSSRPAGVEDEQFFGPGTRLTVL.

The chain's CDR3 is CASSRSGGGSSYEQYF. Here the CDR3 DNA reads TGTGCCAGCAGCCGTTCGGGCGGGGGGAGCTCCTACGAGCAGTACTTC. This sequence joins TRBV3-1 (or the pseudogene TRBV3-2) and TRBJ2-7; 8 positions agree with TRBD2. Germline loops: CDR1 LGHDT, CDR2 YNNKEL (reference sequence). Germline trimming cut 4 bases from V and 0 bases from J; bases unmatched to any gene: 8. This CDR3 region has 16 residues.

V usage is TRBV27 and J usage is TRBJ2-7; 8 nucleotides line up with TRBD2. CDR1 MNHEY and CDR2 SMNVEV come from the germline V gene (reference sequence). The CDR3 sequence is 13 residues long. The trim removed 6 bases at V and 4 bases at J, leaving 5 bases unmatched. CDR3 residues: CASREGGRYEQYF. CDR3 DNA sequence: TGTGCCAGCAGGGAGGGCGGGAGGTACGAGCAGTACTTC.

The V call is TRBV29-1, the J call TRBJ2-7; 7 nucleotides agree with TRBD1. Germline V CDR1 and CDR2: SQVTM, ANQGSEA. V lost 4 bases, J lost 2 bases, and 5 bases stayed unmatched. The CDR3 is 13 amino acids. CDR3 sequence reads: CSVAGTATYEQYF. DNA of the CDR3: TGCAGCGTTGCGGGGACAGCAACCTACGAGCAGTACTTC.

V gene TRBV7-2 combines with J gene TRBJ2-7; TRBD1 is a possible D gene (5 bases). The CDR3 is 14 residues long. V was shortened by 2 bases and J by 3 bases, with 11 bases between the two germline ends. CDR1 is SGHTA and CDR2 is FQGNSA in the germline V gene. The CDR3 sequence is CASSLMSGNYEQYF. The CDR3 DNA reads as TGTGCCAGCAGCTTAATGTCAGGGAACTACGAGCAGTACTTC.

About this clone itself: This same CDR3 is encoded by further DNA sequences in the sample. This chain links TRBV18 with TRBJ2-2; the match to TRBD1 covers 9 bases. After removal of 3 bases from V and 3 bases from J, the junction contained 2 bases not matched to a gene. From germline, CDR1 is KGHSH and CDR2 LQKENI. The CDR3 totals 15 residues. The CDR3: CASSPRQGDTGELFF. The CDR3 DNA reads TGTGCCAGCTCACCCAGACAGGGGGACACCGGGGAGCTGTTTTTT.

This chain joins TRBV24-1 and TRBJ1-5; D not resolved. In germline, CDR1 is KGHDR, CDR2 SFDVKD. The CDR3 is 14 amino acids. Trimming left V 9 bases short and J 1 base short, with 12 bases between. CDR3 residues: CATGSDLSNQPQHF. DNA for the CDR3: TGTGCCACCGGGTCAGACTTAAGCAATCAGCCCCAGCATTTT.

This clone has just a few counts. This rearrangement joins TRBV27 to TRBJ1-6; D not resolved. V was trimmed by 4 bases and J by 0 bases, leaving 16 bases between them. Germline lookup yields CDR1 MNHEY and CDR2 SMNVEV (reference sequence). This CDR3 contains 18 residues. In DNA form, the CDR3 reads TGTGCCAGCAGTTCCAGGCCAAGAGAGAGCTCCTATAATTCACCCCTCCACTTT. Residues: CASSSRPRESSYNSPLHF.

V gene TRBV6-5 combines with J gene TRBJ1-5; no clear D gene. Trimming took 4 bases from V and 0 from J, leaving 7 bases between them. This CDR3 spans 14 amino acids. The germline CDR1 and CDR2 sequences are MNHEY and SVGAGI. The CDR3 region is CASSSPGSNQPQHF. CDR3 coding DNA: TGTGCCAGCAGTTCCCCGGGTAGCAATCAGCCCCAGCATTTT.

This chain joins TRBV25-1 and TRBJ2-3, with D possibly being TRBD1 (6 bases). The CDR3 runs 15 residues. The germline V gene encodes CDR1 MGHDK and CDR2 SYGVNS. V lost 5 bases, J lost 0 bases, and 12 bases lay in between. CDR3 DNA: TGTGCCAGCAGTCCCAGGGGTTCTAGCACAGATACGCAGTATTTT. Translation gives CASSPRGSSTDTQYF.

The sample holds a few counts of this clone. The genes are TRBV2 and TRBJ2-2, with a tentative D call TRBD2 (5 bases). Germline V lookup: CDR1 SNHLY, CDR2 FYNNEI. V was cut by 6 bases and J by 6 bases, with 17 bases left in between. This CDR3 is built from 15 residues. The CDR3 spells CASSREGGEAGELFF. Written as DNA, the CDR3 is TGTGCCAGCAGCCGGGAAGGCGGAGAGGCCGGGGAGCTGTTTTTT.

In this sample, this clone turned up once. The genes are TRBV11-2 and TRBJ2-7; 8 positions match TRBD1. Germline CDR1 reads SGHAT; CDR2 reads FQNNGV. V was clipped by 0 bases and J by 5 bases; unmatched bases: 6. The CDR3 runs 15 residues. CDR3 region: CASSLDPGGSNEQYF. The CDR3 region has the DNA TGTGCCAGCAGCTTAGACCCAGGGGGCTCAAACGAGCAGTACTTC.

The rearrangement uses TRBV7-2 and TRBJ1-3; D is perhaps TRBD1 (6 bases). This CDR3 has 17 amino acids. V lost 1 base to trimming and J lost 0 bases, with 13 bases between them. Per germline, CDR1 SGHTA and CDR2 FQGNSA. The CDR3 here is CASSLGGQMSSGNTIYF. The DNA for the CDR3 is TGTGCCAGCAGCTTAGGGGGGCAGATGAGCTCTGGAAACACCATATATTTT.